The 12 T cell receptor beta chains given below trace back to one sample, sequenced in a study of blood T cell repertoires in COVID-19. The assay was immunoSEQ multiplex PCR, and TCRdb's table has in-frame clones only and misses some. The table has around 72,000 clones, about 90% seen once. Sequenced sample: peripheral blood. These receptors were obtained from a man aged 50 to 59 with active COVID-19.

The rearrangement links TRBV27 to TRBJ2-1, with 9 bases matching TRBD2. Germline CDR1 MNHEY, CDR2 SMNVEV (reference sequence). The J segment lost 1 base and the V segment lost 6 bases, leaving 13 bases of the junction unmatched. The CDR3 loop spans 18 amino acids. In nucleotides, the CDR3 is TGTGCCAGCAGCCCTGGGGCGGGAGGGCCCTCGTCCTACAATGAGCAGTTCTTC. It yields the protein CASSPGAGGPSSYNEQFF.

This clone was picked up a small number of times. The CDR3 spells CASSLRGSANSPLHF. The CDR3 coding sequence is TGTGCCAGCAGTTTACGGGGAAGCGCGAATTCACCCCTCCACTTT. J is TRBJ1-6 and V is TRBV28, with D hard to call. Germline V gives CDR1 MDHEN, CDR2 SYDVKM. The CDR3 contains 15 residues. Trimming pared 2 bases from V and 7 bases from J, leaving 12 bases between.

The V gene is TRBV7-2, the J gene TRBJ2-5, with D perhaps TRBD2 (5 bases). The V end was cut by 1 base, the J end by 9 bases, with 15 bases between. Germline V gene data show CDR1 as SGHTA and CDR2 as FQGNSA. This CDR3 contains 14 residues. The CDR3 sequence: CASSLERTEVAQYF. The CDR3 DNA follows: TGTGCCAGCAGCTTAGAGCGGACGGAGGTGGCCCAGTACTTC.

The rearrangement uses TRBV7-3 and TRBJ2-5; TRBD1 might be the D (5 bases). Trimming took 5 bases from V and 7 from J, leaving 17 bases between them. The CDR3 extends over 14 amino acids. Germline V gene sequence: CDR1 SGHTA, CDR2 FQGTGA. This CDR3 reads CASSPPDTLGTQYF. In DNA form, the CDR3 reads TGTGCCAGCAGCCCCCCGGACACGTTAGGGACCCAGTACTTC.

This chain links TRBV11-2 with TRBJ1-6; TRBD1 is a possible D gene (6 bases). The V gene lost 8 bases and the J gene lost 7 bases, with 9 bases spanning the gap. The germline V gene encodes CDR1 SGHAT and CDR2 FQNNGV. The CDR3 spans 12 residues. The CDR3 is CASGQGNSPLHF. CDR3 nucleotide sequence: TGTGCCAGCGGCCAGGGGAATTCACCCCTCCACTTT. The variable domain in full, completed from reference TRBV11-2 and TRBJ1-6, reads EAGVAQSPRYKIIEKRQSVAFWCNPISGHATLYWYQQILGQGPKLLIQFQNNGVVDDSQLPKDRFSAERLKGVDSTLKIQPAKLEDSAVYLCASGQGNSPLHFGNGTRLTVT.

This clone was seen a handful of times. The chain recombines TRBV7-2 with TRBJ2-7; D may be TRBD2 (5 bases). Germline V CDR1 and CDR2: SGHTA, FQGNSA. V lost 2 bases and J 2 bases, leaving 7 bases between the germline ends. The CDR3 is made up of 13 amino acids. CDR3 amino acids: CASSLIGAYEQYF. CDR3 bases: TGTGCCAGCAGCTTAATCGGGGCCTACGAGCAGTACTTC.

The chain employs TRBV9 and TRBJ2-1, with 7 bases matching TRBD1. V lost 3 bases, J lost 2 bases, and 5 bases stayed unmatched. Germline V gene sequence: CDR1 SGDLS, CDR2 YYNGEE. The CDR3 extends over 15 amino acids. CDR3 protein: CASSGRTGPYNEQFF. In nucleotides, the CDR3 is TGTGCCAGCAGCGGCCGGACAGGTCCCTACAATGAGCAGTTCTTC. The full variable domain, in which reference TRBV9 and TRBJ2-1 provide the parts outside the CDR3, is DSGVTQTPKHLITATGQRVTLRCSPRSGDLSVYWYQQSLDQGLQFLIQYYNGEERAKGNILERFSAQQFPDLHSELNLSSLELGDSALYFCASSGRTGPYNEQFFGPGTRLTVL.

The chain links TRBV27 to TRBJ2-3; 11 bases match TRBD2. The CDR3 spans 16 residues. Trimming took 3 bases from V and 2 from J; bases not matched to a gene: 4. The germline CDR1 and CDR2 sequences are MNHEY and SMNVEV (reference sequence). The CDR3 DNA follows: TGTGCCAGCAGTTTCCTAGCGGGGGGTTTCACAGATACGCAGTATTTT. Residues: CASSFLAGGFTDTQYF.

At least ten counts were recorded for this clone. The chain has TRBV6-2 or TRBV6-3 and TRBJ2-7, with 7 nucleotides matching TRBD2. V lost 6 bases to trimming and J lost 1 base; unmatched junction nucleotides: 15. This CDR3 contains 17 residues. Germline V lookup: CDR1 MNHEY, CDR2 SVGEGT. The CDR3 sequence: CASSPLSSGYSSYEQYF. CDR3 sequence (DNA): TGTGCCAGCAGCCCTCTCTCTAGCGGATACTCTTCCTACGAGCAGTACTTC.

Concerning this clone: Within the sample, other DNA sequences also encode this same CDR3. Written as DNA, the CDR3 is TGTGCCTGGAGTGTGTCTTTGAACACTGAAGCTTTCTTT. Amino acid sequence: CAWSVSLNTEAFF. The rearrangement uses TRBV30 and TRBJ1-1; D is unresolved. Trimming left V 0 bases short and J 0 bases short, with 5 bases between. The germline CDR1 and CDR2 sequences are GTSNPN and SVGIG (reference sequence). CDR3 size: 13 residues.

The chain is built from TRBV5-6 and TRBJ2-4; D gene ambiguous. The germline CDR1 and CDR2 sequences are SGHDT and YYEEEE. V was cut by 0 bases and J by 8 bases, with 12 bases left in between. The CDR3 consists of 14 residues. The CDR3 bases are TGTGCCAGCAGCTTGGTCGCAGGAACGGACATTCAGTACTTC. Its translation is CASSLVAGTDIQYF.

J is TRBJ2-1 and V is TRBV24-1, with D possibly being TRBD2 (7 bases). This CDR3 has 19 residues. Between the trimmed V and J ends, which lost 7 bases and 4 bases, there was a span of 28 bases. Germline CDR1 and CDR2: KGHDR and SFDVKD. The CDR3 is CATRAEPRGGGGGYNEQFF. The CDR3, as DNA: TGTGCCACCAGGGCCGAGCCCAGGGGAGGGGGAGGCGGTTACAATGAGCAGTTCTTC.